This is a list of T cell receptor beta chains from one sample in a study of blood T cell repertoires in COVID-19. Data came from immunoSEQ multiplex PCR; TCRdb stores just in-frame clones and leaves some out. In the table there are 100,000 to 150,000 clones, roughly 86% of which are singletons. Sequencing input: peripheral blood. The receptor source for this set is a woman in her 70s with COVID-19, enrolled during active disease. Each CDR3 is given without its conserved first and last residue.

v_gene	j_gene	CDR3aa
TRBV7-2	TRBJ2-7	ASSLEGLSSYEQY
TRBV6-5	TRBJ2-1	ASSSRGNEQF
TRBV4-1	TRBJ2-7	ASSRDRKTGATNEQY
TRBV6-6	TRBJ1-5	ASNDRVIEPQH
TRBV11-3	TRBJ1-1	ASSLGQGYSPAF
TRBV5-1	TRBJ2-1	ASGDLAGGPGEQF
TRBV7-2	TRBJ1-2	ASSPRQGGYGYT
TRBV24-1	TRBJ1-6	ATSDRADSPLH
TRBV4-1	TRBJ1-1	ASSRRDRSSSYNTEAF
TRBV16	TRBJ1-1	ASSQFRRSTEAF
TRBV6-6	TRBJ2-2	ATSGSTGELF
TRBV2	TRBJ1-5	ASSGRRDRGNQPQH
TRBV29-1	TRBJ2-3	SVEGGQGNTDTQY
TRBV7-2	TRBJ1-5	ASSLRTISPQH
TRBV10-3	TRBJ2-3	AISATGGVRDTQY
TRBV5-1	TRBJ1-2	ASSSGGQGYGYT
TRBV6-6	TRBJ2-1	ASSLRTSGANEQF